The source of this TCR beta chain is a study of CD8+CD57+ T cells in acquired aplastic anemia. Looking at the study overall: Healthy donors had, on average, around 11 million reads for their CD4+ cells.

Germline-derived CDR1 and CDR2 are SSHAT and FNYEAQ (reference sequence). V shed 1 base and J 0 bases; nucleotides not matched to a gene: 6. The CDR3 loop spans 17 amino acids. General study results and limits: Statistical testing detected no significant gap in CD8+ Simpson's diversity between patients and controls. Common to patients and controls were twenty-nine CD8+ CDR3 sequences.

Concerning this clonotype: Its antigen is not identified.

Profiling that covered TCR beta VDJ and CDR3 relied on genomic DNA as its template. Each CDR3 protein gets one entry after TCRdb re-called the reads with MiXCR. The table has 98,000 or so distinct CDR3 sequences, approximately 49% seen once. The clonotype was recovered from a human donor in good health, serving as a control. Sequencing used sorted CD4+, CD8+, or CD8+CD57+ T cells (not recorded which) from PBMCs. The chain uses TRBV7-7 and TRBJ1-2; TRBD1 matches 9 bases. CDR3 nucleotides: TGTGCCAGCAGCTTAGGGACAGGGGACCGAGCTAACTATGGCTACACCTTC. Residues: CASSLGTGDRANYGYTF.